This T cell receptor (beta chain) is from a study of preoperative IRX-2 immunotherapy in early breast cancer. The data were produced by immunoSEQ multiplex PCR, yet TCRdb's version contains in-frame clones alone and is incomplete. The sample consists of some 19,000 clones, approximately 86% of them appearing once. The treatment is: preoperative locoregional IRX-2 cytokine immunotherapy. This phase Ib study tested locoregional IRX-2 cytokine immunotherapy given before surgery. This sequence was found in a human donor with breast cancer. The sample consisted of lymph node tissue, taken after IRX-2 immunotherapy.

As DNA, the CDR3 is TGTGCCAGCAGCTTAGGGCAGGACCCGAACACCGGGGAGCTGTTTTTT. It is translated as CASSLGQDPNTGELFF. V usage is TRBV11-3 and J usage is TRBJ2-2; D is undetermined. V was shortened by 1 base and J by 0 bases, with 9 bases between the two germline ends. The germline gives CDR1 SGHNT, CDR2 YENEEA. The CDR3 totals 16 residues.